These 30 T cell receptor beta chains originate from one sample sequenced in a study of immune heterogeneity within non-small cell lung tumors. Bulk tumor genomic DNA (around 600 ng per sample) served as template. Each primary tumor yielded several biopsies, collected far apart from one another at surgery. Those enrolled were patients newly diagnosed with untreated non-small cell lung cancer and undergoing curative surgery. TCR beta CDR3 amplification used multiplex PCR with 32 V and 13 J primers. Using its own MiXCR run on the multiplex PCR reads, TCRdb lists one record per CDR3 protein. The sample includes approximately 2,000 distinct CDR3 sequences, 30% of them seen just once. Sequencing was done on a sample of lung tumor tissue. The receptors stem from a woman between 50 and 59 years old with non-small cell lung cancer.

Sample share makes this clonotype hyperexpanded. This chain links TRBV6-6 with TRBJ2-3; D possibly uses TRBD1 or TRBD2 (5 bases each). V lost 0 bases, J lost 5 bases, and 6 bases lay in between. The CDR3 is 13 amino acids. Germline loops: CDR1 MNHNY, CDR2 SVGAGI (reference sequence). The CDR3 region has the DNA TGTGCCAGCAGTTACTCTGGGGGAGATACGCAGTATTTT. Translating gives CASSYSGGDTQYF.

Worth noting for this clonotype: At one of its ends the junction is not consistent with the germline gene, which may arise from a read error. The genes are TRBV4-2 and TRBJ1-4; tentative D call: TRBD1 (6 bases). The CDR3 runs to 16 residues. Germline assignment: CDR1 LGHNA and CDR2 YNFKEQ. The DNA of the CDR3 is TGTACCAGCAGCCAAGATACGGGGGGCGCGAGTGAAAAACTGTTTTTT. It yields the protein CTSSQDTGGASEKLFF.

In regard to this clonotype: The CDR3 carries no conserved terminal phenylalanine or tryptophan, so it likely arises from a read error. The chain recombines TRBV11-2 with TRBJ2-5, with 8 bases identical to TRBD1. Germline V CDR1 and CDR2: SGHAT, FQNNGV. The CDR3 extends over 14 amino acids. V shed 2 bases and J 4 bases; nucleotides not matched to a gene: 3. CDR3 loop: CASSLQGARETQYL. For the CDR3, the DNA is TGTGCCAGCAGCTTACAGGGGGCCCGAGAGACCCAGTACCTC.

This clonotype is medium-sized. This chain links TRBV7-9 with TRBJ1-2; no clear D. Looked up from germline, CDR1 is SEHNR and CDR2 is FQNEAQ (reference sequence). The CDR3 runs 14 residues. The V end was cut by 7 bases, the J end by 2 bases, with 14 bases between. The CDR3 nucleotides read TGTGCCAGCAAGTCGGGAGAGACGAACTATGGCTACACCTTC. It encodes CASKSGETNYGYTF.

This clonotype was observed a handful of times. This chain links TRBV5-1 with TRBJ2-3, with D perhaps matching TRBD2 (5 bases). V shed 5 bases and J shed 6 bases, with 7 bases lying between them. The CDR3 length is 11 residues. Germline CDR1 and CDR2: SGHRS and YFSETQ. The CDR3, as DNA: TGCGCCAGCAGTTCGGGGGATACGCAGTATTTT. It yields the protein CASSSGDTQYF.

This clonotype was counted between two and nine times. Compared with germline, one end of the junction differs, possibly owing to a read error. The chain couples TRBV6-5 to TRBJ2-2; tentative D call: TRBD2 (5 bases). Germline CDR1 and CDR2: MNHEY and SVGAGI. The CDR3 spans 15 residues. CDR3 residues: CASSHPRGNTGELFF. The DNA for the CDR3 is TGTGCCAGCAGTCACCCCCGGGGAAACACCGGTGAGCTGTTTTTT.

The chain is built from TRBV2 and TRBJ2-7, with no clear D. CDR1 is SNHLY, CDR2 FYNNEI, per germline. Trimming stripped 3 bases from V and 3 bases from J, with 3 bases between. The CDR3 contains 11 residues. This CDR3 is CASSEHYEQYF. DNA of the CDR3: TGTGCCAGCAGTGAGCACTACGAGCAGTACTTC.

The gene calls are TRBV20-1 and TRBJ2-1; TRBD2 matches at 7 bases. CDR1 DFQATT and CDR2 SNEGSKA come from the germline V gene (reference sequence). The CDR3 is made up of 13 amino acids. V was clipped by 6 bases and J by 3 bases; unmatched bases: 5. CDR3 in amino acids: CSAFRDYYNEQFF. DNA of the CDR3: TGCAGTGCGTTTCGGGACTACTACAATGAGCAGTTCTTC.

This clonotype was seen more than once but under ten times. The rearrangement joins TRBV5-1 to TRBJ1-2; 8 nucleotides agree with TRBD1. With 6 bases clipped from V and 5 bases from J, the junction kept 6 bases outside the gene matches. This CDR3 comprises 13 residues. The germline CDR1 and CDR2 sequences are SGHRS and YFSETQ. CDR3 region: CASTDRVGYGYTF. In nucleotides, the CDR3 is TGCGCCAGCACGGACAGGGTGGGGTATGGCTACACCTTC.

The chain employs TRBV30 and TRBJ2-3, with D perhaps matching TRBD2 (5 bases). Germline V gene lookup returns CDR1 GTSNPN and CDR2 SVGIG (reference sequence). V was cut by 5 bases and J by 0 bases, with 6 bases left in between. This CDR3 is 12 amino acids long. In DNA, the CDR3 is TGTGCCTGGGCGGGTAGCACAGATACGCAGTATTTT. This sequence encodes CAWAGSTDTQYF.

The chain combines TRBV6-1 with TRBJ1-2; 7 nucleotides match TRBD1. Trimming took 6 bases from V and 0 from J; bases not matched to a gene: 4. The CDR3 runs 14 residues. Germline V gives CDR1 MNHNS, CDR2 SASEGT. DNA of the CDR3: TGTGCCAGCAGGAGACAGGGCACTAACTATGGCTACACCTTC. Its translation is CASRRQGTNYGYTF.

This clonotype was counted only a few times. The chain employs TRBV7-9 and TRBJ2-1; no clear D gene. In germline, CDR1 is SEHNR, CDR2 FQNEAQ (reference sequence). V lost 6 bases and J 4 bases, leaving 7 bases between the germline ends. This CDR3 is 12 amino acids long. CDR3 nucleotide sequence: TGTGCCAGCAGTGATAATTACAATGAGCAGTTCTTC. Translating gives CASSDNYNEQFF.

V usage is TRBV20-1 and J usage is TRBJ2-7; 7 bases agree with TRBD1. The CDR3 runs to 14 residues. After removal of 5 bases from V and 3 bases from J, the junction contained 10 bases not matched to a gene. CDR1 is DFQATT, CDR2 SNEGSKA, per germline (reference sequence). CDR3 protein: CSAVIDRALYEQYF. DNA of the CDR3: TGCAGTGCTGTGATAGACAGGGCCCTCTACGAGCAGTACTTC.

The CDR3 protein is CASSPASGRAGEQFF. The DNA of the CDR3 is TGTGCCAGCAGCCCGGCAAGCGGGAGGGCCGGTGAGCAGTTCTTC. The chain employs TRBV11-1 and TRBJ2-1; TRBD2 agrees at 10 bases. Germline-derived CDR1 and CDR2 are SGHAT and FQDESV (reference sequence). The junction had 10 bases not matched to a gene; V was cut back by 5 bases and J by 9 bases. The CDR3 has 15 residues. Supplemented by reference TRBV11-1 and TRBJ2-1, the full variable domain reads EAEVAQSPRYKITEKSQAVAFWCDPISGHATLYWYRQILGQGPELLVQFQDESVVDDSQLPKDRFSAERLKGVDSTLKIQPAELGDSAMYLCASSPASGRAGEQFFGPGTRLTVL.

This clonotype was observed a few times. This chain joins TRBV29-1 and TRBJ2-7, with 8 bases matching TRBD2. CDR1 is SQVTM, CDR2 ANQGSEA, per germline. The CDR3 has 13 residues. V shed 6 bases, J shed 2 bases, and the junction held 6 bases outside the gene matches. For the CDR3, the DNA is TGCAGCGTGACTAGCGACGCTACCTACGAGCAGTACTTC. This sequence encodes CSVTSDATYEQYF.

Judged by abundance, this clonotype is medium-sized. This chain links TRBV11-2 with TRBJ1-1; D not certain. The germline V and J ends were trimmed by 5 bases and 2 bases, with 12 bases remaining between them. Germline-derived CDR1 and CDR2 are SGHAT and FQNNGV. The CDR3 totals 14 residues. Here the CDR3 reads CASSTRPDNTEAFF. The CDR3 DNA sequence: TGTGCCAGCAGCACCCGACCGGACAACACTGAAGCTTTCTTT.

CDR3 in DNA: TGTGCCAGCAGGGGACTAGCGGGAGGGCCGGGAAATGAGCAGTTCTTC. Translating gives CASRGLAGGPGNEQFF. The chain is built from TRBV2 and TRBJ2-1, with 16 bases identical to TRBD2. Looked up from germline, CDR1 is SNHLY and CDR2 is FYNNEI. The CDR3 consists of 16 residues. The V and J ends lost 6 bases and 7 bases, in that order; junction bases with no gene match: 6.

This chain joins TRBV20-1 and TRBJ1-1, with TRBD1 matching over 7 bases. Germline loops: CDR1 DFQATT, CDR2 SNEGSKA (reference sequence). This CDR3 has 13 residues. J gave up 5 bases and V 0 bases, and 3 bases lay outside the gene matches. CDR3 nucleotide sequence: TGCAGTGCTAGAGATCAGGGGGTGACTGAAGCTTTCTTT. Translation gives CSARDQGVTEAFF.

This clonotype is medium-sized (0.01 to 0.1%). V and J are TRBV2 and TRBJ2-7; D perhaps matches TRBD2 (5 bases). Germline-derived CDR1 and CDR2 are SNHLY and FYNNEI. The CDR3 covers 11 residues. Trimming removed 6 bases from V and 5 bases from J, with 8 bases in between. The CDR3 is CASRAGNEQYF. The CDR3, as DNA: TGTGCCAGCAGGGCGGGTAACGAGCAGTACTTC.

This clonotype was picked up a small number of times. J is TRBJ1-6 and V is TRBV10-3, with TRBD1 matching 9 bases. Germline V gene sequence: CDR1 ENHRY, CDR2 SYGVKD. This CDR3 is 16 amino acids long. V gave up 4 bases and J gave up 7 bases; unmatched junction bases: 8. The CDR3 loop reads CAISAPGQGENSPLHF. The CDR3 DNA sequence: TGTGCCATCAGTGCCCCGGGACAGGGTGAGAATTCACCCCTCCACTTT.

To note about this clonotype: A read error may explain this, as a much larger clone is one base away. The chain is built from TRBV5-1 and TRBJ2-7; TRBD1 aligns across 7 bases. The V segment lost 6 bases and the J segment 4 bases; nucleotides outside the gene matches: 10. The CDR3 has 14 residues. Germline V lookup: CDR1 SGHRS, CDR2 YFSETQ. Written as DNA, the CDR3 is TGCGCCAGCACCCCGAGACAGGGTAGTTACGAGCAGTACTTC. Its translation: CASTPRQGSYEQYF.

V gene TRBV19 combines with J gene TRBJ2-3; D remains unclear. The CDR3 length is 15 residues. The germline CDR1 and CDR2 sequences are LNHDA and SQIVND (reference sequence). V was shortened by 8 bases and J by 5 bases, with 20 bases between the two germline ends. The DNA of the CDR3 is TGTGCCAGTCTGGCGAACCGGGCCGACGGAGATACGCAGTATTTT. Protein: CASLANRADGDTQYF.

Points on this clonotype: A read error is possible here, since a much larger clone lies one base away. V is TRBV6-1 and J is TRBJ2-1; D possibly corresponds to TRBD1 (6 bases). The CDR3 runs 14 residues. Germline assignment: CDR1 MNHNS and CDR2 SASEGT. In nucleotides, the CDR3 is TGTGCCAACAGTGAAGGACAGCCCGACAATGAGCAGTTCTTC. It translates to CANSEGQPDNEQFF.

Within the sample, this clonotype is large (0.1 to 1%). The J gene is TRBJ1-3, the V gene TRBV20-1, with 8 bases fitting TRBD1. The germline V gene encodes CDR1 DFQATT and CDR2 SNEGSKA (reference sequence). V trimming: 5 bases; J trimming: 2 bases; junction bases outside the gene matches: 2. The CDR3 spans 13 residues. CDR3 amino acids: CSAPQGAGNTIYF. CDR3 bases: TGCAGTGCTCCACAGGGGGCTGGAAACACCATATATTTT.

This chain joins TRBV5-8 and TRBJ1-2; TRBD1 matches 11 bases. The ends lost 4 bases at V and 3 bases at J; junction bases unmatched: 11. Germline values: CDR1 SGHTS, CDR2 YDEGEE. The CDR3 runs 17 residues. CDR3: CASSTRTGGVGYYGYTF. In DNA form, the CDR3 reads TGTGCCAGCAGCACACGGACAGGGGGCGTTGGATACTATGGCTACACCTTC.

This clonotype was seen more than once but under ten times. The chain is built from TRBV18 and TRBJ2-1, with TRBD1 matching over 7 bases. Germline assignment: CDR1 KGHSH and CDR2 LQKENI. The J segment lost 8 bases and the V segment lost 6 bases, leaving 10 bases of the junction unmatched. The CDR3 totals 14 residues. The DNA of the CDR3 is TGTGCCAGCTCTCCTCCAGACAGGGTCGATGAGCAGTTCTTC. Translation: CASSPPDRVDEQFF.

The chain has TRBV5-6 and TRBJ1-1; D unresolved. V lost 0 bases to trimming and J lost 11 bases, with 17 bases between them. Germline loops: CDR1 SGHDT, CDR2 YYEEEE. The CDR3 is 14 residues long. The CDR3 nucleotides are TGTGCCAGCAGCTTGGCCAACGGCGACCATGGGGCTTTCTTT. Translation gives CASSLANGDHGAFF.

This clonotype was counted between two and nine times. The V and J genes are TRBV28 and TRBJ1-2, with D possibly matching TRBD1 (5 bases). Deletions cut 5 bases from V and 5 bases from J, with 9 bases between. Per the germline V gene, CDR1 is MDHEN and CDR2 is SYDVKM. The CDR3 loop spans 12 amino acids. The CDR3 reads CASSVTGYGYTF. CDR3 DNA: TGTGCCAGCAGTGTCACAGGATATGGCTACACCTTC.

The chain recombines TRBV11-2 with TRBJ2-7; TRBD1 aligns across 11 bases. CDR1 and CDR2 from the germline V gene are SGHAT and FQNNGV. CDR3 length: 15 residues. V lost 4 bases, J lost 4 bases, and 6 bases stayed unmatched. CDR3 coding DNA: TGTGCCAGCAGCTGGGACAGGGGGGGCCAGTACGAGCAGTACTTC. Translation gives CASSWDRGGQYEQYF.

A single count supports this clonotype. The chain recombines TRBV28 with TRBJ2-7; 11 bases are shared with TRBD1. The CDR3 is 17 residues long. V shed 2 bases and J 4 bases; nucleotides not matched to a gene: 10. Germline assignment: CDR1 MDHEN and CDR2 SYDVKM. CDR3 coding DNA: TGTGCCAGCAGTTTAGGGTTTGAGGACAGGGGGCAGTACGAGCAGTACTTC. The encoded protein is CASSLGFEDRGQYEQYF.